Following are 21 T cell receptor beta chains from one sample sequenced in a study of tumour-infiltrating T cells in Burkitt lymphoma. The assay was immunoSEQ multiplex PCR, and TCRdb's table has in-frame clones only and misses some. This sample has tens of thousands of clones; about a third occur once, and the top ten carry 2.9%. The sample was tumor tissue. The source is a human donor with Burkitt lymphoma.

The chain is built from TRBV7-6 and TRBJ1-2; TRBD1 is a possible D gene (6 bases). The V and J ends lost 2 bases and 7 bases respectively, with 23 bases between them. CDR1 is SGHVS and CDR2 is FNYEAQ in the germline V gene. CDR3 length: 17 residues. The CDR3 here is CASSLLSTRTAMGGYTF. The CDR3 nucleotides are TGTGCCAGCAGCTTATTATCCACACGGACAGCGATGGGTGGCTACACCTTC.

The CDR3 sequence: CAWSEGLAGRYTGELFF. The CDR3 DNA sequence: TGTGCCTGGAGTGAGGGACTAGCGGGGAGATACACCGGGGAGCTGTTTTTT. This chain connects TRBV30 to TRBJ2-2; 13 bases match TRBD2. The length of the CDR3 is 17 residues. J lost 3 bases, V lost 1 base, and 5 bases had no gene match. Germline V gene sequence: CDR1 GTSNPN, CDR2 SVGIG (reference sequence). Variable domain in full (rest from reference TRBV30 and TRBJ2-2): SQTIHQWPATLVQPVGSPLSLECTVEGTSNPNLYWYRQAAGRGLQLLFYSVGIGQISSEVPQNLSASRPQDRQFILSSKKLLLSDSGFYLCAWSEGLAGRYTGELFFGEGSRLTVL.

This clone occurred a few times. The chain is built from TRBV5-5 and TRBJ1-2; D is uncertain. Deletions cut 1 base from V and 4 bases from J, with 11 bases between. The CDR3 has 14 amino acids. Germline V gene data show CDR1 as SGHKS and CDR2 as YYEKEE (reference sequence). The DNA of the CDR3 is TGTGCCAGCAGCTTGACCGACGGACCCTATGGCTACACCTTC. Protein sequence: CASSLTDGPYGYTF.

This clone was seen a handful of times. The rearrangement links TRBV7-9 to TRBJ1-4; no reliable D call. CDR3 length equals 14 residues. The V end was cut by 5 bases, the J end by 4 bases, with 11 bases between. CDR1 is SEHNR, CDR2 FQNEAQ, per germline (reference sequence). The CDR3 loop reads CASSATRGNEKLFF. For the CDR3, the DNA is TGTGCCAGCAGCGCGACACGCGGTAATGAAAAACTGTTTTTT. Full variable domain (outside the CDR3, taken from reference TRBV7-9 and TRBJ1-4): DTGVSQNPRHKITKRGQNVTFRCDPISEHNRLYWYRQTLGQGPEFLTYFQNEAQLEKSRLLSDRFSAERPKGSFSTLEIQRTEQGDSAMYLCASSATRGNEKLFFGSGTQLSVL.

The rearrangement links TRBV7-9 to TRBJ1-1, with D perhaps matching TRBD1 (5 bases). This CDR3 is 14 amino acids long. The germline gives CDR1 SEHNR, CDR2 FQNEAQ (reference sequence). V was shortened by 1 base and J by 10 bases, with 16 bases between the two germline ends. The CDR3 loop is CASSLGGGVNGAFF. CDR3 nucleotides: TGTGCCAGCAGCTTAGGTGGAGGGGTCAACGGAGCTTTCTTT.

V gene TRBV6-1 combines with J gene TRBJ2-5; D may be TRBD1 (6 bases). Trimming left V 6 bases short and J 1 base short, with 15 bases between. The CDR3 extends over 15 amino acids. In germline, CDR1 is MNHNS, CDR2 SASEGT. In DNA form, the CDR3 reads TGTGCCAGCAGAAAACTACAGGGACCCCAAGAGACCCAGTACTTC. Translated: CASRKLQGPQETQYF.

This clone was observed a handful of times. This CDR3 is CASSLGQGDQPQHF. DNA of the CDR3: TGTGCCAGCAGCTTGGGACAGGGAGACCAGCCCCAGCATTTT. The chain employs TRBV7-2 and TRBJ1-5; 9 positions agree with TRBD1. The CDR3 totals 14 residues. J was trimmed by 7 bases and V by 3 bases; bases with no gene match: 4. Germline V gene lookup returns CDR1 SGHTA and CDR2 FQGNSA.

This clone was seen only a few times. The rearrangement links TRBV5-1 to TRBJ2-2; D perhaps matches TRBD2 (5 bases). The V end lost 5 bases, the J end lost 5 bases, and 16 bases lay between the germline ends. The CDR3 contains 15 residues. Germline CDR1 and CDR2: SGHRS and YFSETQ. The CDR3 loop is CASRPDLYYTGELFF. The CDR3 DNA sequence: TGCGCCAGCAGGCCGGACTTATACTATACCGGGGAGCTGTTTTTT.

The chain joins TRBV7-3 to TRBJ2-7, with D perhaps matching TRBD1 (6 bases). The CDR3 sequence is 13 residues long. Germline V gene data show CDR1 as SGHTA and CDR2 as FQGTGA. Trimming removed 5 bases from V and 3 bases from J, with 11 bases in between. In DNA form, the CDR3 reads TGTGCCAGCAGCCAACAGGGAAACTACGAGCAGTACTTC. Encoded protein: CASSQQGNYEQYF.

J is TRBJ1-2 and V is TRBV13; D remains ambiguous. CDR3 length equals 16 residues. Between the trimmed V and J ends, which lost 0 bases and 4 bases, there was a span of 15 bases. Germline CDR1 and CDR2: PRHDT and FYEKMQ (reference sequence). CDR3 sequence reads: CASSLGIGRFGYGYTF. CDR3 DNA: TGTGCCAGCAGCTTAGGAATAGGGCGCTTCGGCTATGGCTACACCTTC.

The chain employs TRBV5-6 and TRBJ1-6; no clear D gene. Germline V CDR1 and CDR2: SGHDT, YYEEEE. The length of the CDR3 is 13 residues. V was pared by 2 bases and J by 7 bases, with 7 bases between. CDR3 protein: CASSFRRNSPLHF. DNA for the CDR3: TGTGCCAGCAGCTTCCGCCGAAATTCACCCCTCCACTTT.

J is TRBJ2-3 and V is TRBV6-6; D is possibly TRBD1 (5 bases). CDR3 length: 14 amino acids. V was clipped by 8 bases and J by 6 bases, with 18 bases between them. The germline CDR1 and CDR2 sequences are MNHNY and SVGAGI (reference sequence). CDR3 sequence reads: CASEGAWDFDTQYF. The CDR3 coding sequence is TGTGCCAGCGAAGGGGCCTGGGATTTCGATACGCAGTATTTT.

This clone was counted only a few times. CDR3 loop: CASSARFQPQHF. The CDR3 DNA follows: TGTGCCAGTAGTGCCAGGTTCCAGCCCCAGCATTTT. The chain has TRBV19 and TRBJ1-5; D remains ambiguous. CDR3 length: 12 amino acids. Germline CDR1 is LNHDA and CDR2 is SQIVND (reference sequence). V was trimmed by 5 bases and J by 7 bases, leaving 9 bases between them.

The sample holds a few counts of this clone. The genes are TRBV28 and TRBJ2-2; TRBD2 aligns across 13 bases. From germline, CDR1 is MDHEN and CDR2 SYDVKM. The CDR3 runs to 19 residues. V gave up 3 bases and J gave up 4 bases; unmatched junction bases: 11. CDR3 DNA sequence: TGTGCCAGCAGTTTCCCAACTAGCGGGGGGGCCGCGTTCACCGGGGAGCTGTTTTTT. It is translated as CASSFPTSGGAAFTGELFF.

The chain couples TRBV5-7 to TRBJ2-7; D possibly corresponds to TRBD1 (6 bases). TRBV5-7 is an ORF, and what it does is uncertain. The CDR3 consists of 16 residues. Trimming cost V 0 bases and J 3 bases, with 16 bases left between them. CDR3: CASSLDLDRLYYEQYF. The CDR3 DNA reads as TGTGCCAGCAGCTTGGATCTCGACAGGCTTTACTACGAGCAGTACTTC.

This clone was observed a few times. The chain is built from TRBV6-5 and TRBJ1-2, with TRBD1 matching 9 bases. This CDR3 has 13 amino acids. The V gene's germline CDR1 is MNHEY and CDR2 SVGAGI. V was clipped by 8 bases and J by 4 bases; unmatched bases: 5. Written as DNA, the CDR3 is TGTGCCAGCCGAAAGGGACAGGGCTATGGCTACACCTTC. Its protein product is CASRKGQGYGYTF.

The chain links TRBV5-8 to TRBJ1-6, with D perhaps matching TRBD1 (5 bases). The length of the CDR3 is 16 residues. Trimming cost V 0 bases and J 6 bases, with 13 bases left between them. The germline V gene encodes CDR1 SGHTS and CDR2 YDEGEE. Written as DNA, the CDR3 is TGTGCCAGCAGCTTGGAGCCGGGACGTCGTAATTCACCCCTCCACTTT. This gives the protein CASSLEPGRRNSPLHF.

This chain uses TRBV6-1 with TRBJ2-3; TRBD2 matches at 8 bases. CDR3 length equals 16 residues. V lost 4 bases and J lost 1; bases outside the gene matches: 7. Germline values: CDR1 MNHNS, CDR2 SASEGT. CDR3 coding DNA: TGTGCCAGCAGTGTAGGAGCGGGGGCCGGCACAGATACGCAGTATTTT. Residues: CASSVGAGAGTDTQYF.

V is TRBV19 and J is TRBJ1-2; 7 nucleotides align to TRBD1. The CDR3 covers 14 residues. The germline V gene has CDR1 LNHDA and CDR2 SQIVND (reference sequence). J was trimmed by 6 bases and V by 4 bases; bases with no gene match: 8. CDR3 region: CASSTWDRANGYTF. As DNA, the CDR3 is TGTGCCAGTAGTACTTGGGACAGAGCAAATGGCTACACCTTC.

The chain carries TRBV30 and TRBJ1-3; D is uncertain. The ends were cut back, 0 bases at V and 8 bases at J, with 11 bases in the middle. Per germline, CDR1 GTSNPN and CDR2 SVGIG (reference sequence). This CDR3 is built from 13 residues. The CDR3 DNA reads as TGTGCCTGGAGTGTAATCCCCATCTACACCATATATTTT. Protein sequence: CAWSVIPIYTIYF.

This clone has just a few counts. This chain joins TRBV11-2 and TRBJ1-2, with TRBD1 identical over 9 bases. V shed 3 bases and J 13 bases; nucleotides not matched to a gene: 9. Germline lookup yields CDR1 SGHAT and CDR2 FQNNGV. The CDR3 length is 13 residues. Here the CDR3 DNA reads TGTGCCAGCAGCTTGGAGGGACAGGGAGGTCGCACCTTC. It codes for CASSLEGQGGRTF.